This TCR beta chain was sequenced during a study of T cell responses to AZD1222 COVID-19 vaccine. Study results and limitations: It should be noted that donors were predominantly white British and more often female, and clonal diversity was possibly underestimated. Targeting of unmutated variant regions was reportedly seen in nearly half of spike-specific TCRs. Sampling that yielded the repertoires occurred only after the peak T cell response. Baseline serology detected seropositivity in only six AZD1222 recipients.

The data were produced by immunoSEQ multiplex PCR, yet TCRdb's version contains in-frame clones alone and is incomplete. The sample includes about 92,000 clones, 80% to 90% of them seen just once. Trimming took off 3 bases at V and 4 bases at J, with 15 bases between the two ends. Looked up from germline, CDR1 is MNHEY and CDR2 is SMNVEV (reference sequence). The length of the CDR3 is 15 residues. Comments on this clone: Its antigen is not identified.

The chain couples TRBV27 to TRBJ1-1; tentative D call: TRBD1 (6 bases). The TCR originated in an adult in good health. Sequencing was performed on peripheral blood, taken on day 0 of AZD1222 vaccination. For the CDR3, the DNA is TGTGCCAGCAGTTTTCCGGGGGCCCTCGGCACTGAAGCTTTCTTT. This gives the protein CASSFPGALGTEAFF.